The T cell receptor beta chain described here comes from a study of cytotoxic CD8 clonotypes in ibrutinib-treated CLL. Study details: Patients: eleven to twelve relapsed/refractory, about 14 treatment-naive, under 18 IGHV unmutated. Median treatment time before response sampling was roughly twelve months, range 6 to 36. Whole-study findings and limits: Sustained-remission and progressing patients diverged in sampling times.

This CDR3 is 12 amino acids long. V lost 2 bases, J lost 7 bases, and 8 bases lay in between. CDR1 is SEHNR, CDR2 FQNEAQ, per germline (reference sequence). About this clone: The antigen is undetermined.

Assay used: immunoSEQ multiplex PCR; TCRdb lists only in-frame clones, some missing. The top ten hold 13% of the sample, which has roughly 40,000 clones, over 60% seen once. The source material was PBMCs, sampled after 12 months of ibrutinib treatment. The chain links TRBV7-9 to TRBJ1-2; D is ambiguous. The receptor comes from a human donor with chronic lymphocytic leukemia. The CDR3 here is CASSLMSGGYTF. As DNA, the CDR3 is TGTGCCAGCAGCTTAATGTCGGGTGGCTACACCTTC.